Below are 3 T cell receptor beta chains sequenced from a single sample in a study of CD8 T cells in ankylosing spondylitis. TCRdb used MiXCR to reprocess the 5' RACE reads, holding one entry per CDR3 protein. The repertoire has about 250,000 distinct CDR3 sequences, 30% to 40% of them found once; the top ten carry roughly 4.2%. The sample taken for sequencing was blood, either unsorted or a sorted T cell fraction (not recorded which). These TCRs come from a male donor with ankylosing spondylitis or in good health (not recorded which).

CDR3 protein: CSATRRGGAAEQYF. CDR3 nucleotide sequence: TGCAGTGCCACACGGCGTGGGGGGGCAGCCGAGCAGTACTTC. V gene TRBV20-1 combines with J gene TRBJ2-7, with a possible D match to TRBD2 (7 bases). This CDR3 is 14 amino acids long. Germline lookup yields CDR1 DFQATT and CDR2 SNEGSKA (reference sequence). Trimming cost V 6 bases and J 6 bases, with 21 bases left between them.

This clonotype was seen only a few times. The V call is TRBV6-1, the J call TRBJ2-3; TRBD1 is a possible D gene (6 bases). The CDR3 is made up of 15 amino acids. Deletions cut 5 bases from V and 2 bases from J, with 14 bases between. Germline lookup yields CDR1 MNHNS and CDR2 SASEGT. The CDR3 DNA is TGTGCCAGCAGTAGAGGGGGACGAAACACAGATACGCAGTATTTT. Amino acid sequence: CASSRGGRNTDTQYF.

The rearrangement links TRBV6-5 to TRBJ1-1; D is possibly TRBD1 (5 bases). The CDR3 contains 14 residues. Germline CDR1 is MNHEY and CDR2 is SVGAGI. V was cut by 2 bases and J by 1 base, with 8 bases left in between. Here the CDR3 reads CASSYAGGNTEAFF. DNA of the CDR3: TGTGCCAGCAGTTACGCCGGGGGGAACACTGAAGCTTTCTTT.